Each of the 18 T cell receptor beta chains below was sequenced from the same sample in a study of CD8+CD57+ T cells in acquired aplastic anemia. Both TCR beta VDJ combination and CDR3 sequence profiling were carried out. Genomic DNA was the template for this profiling. TCRdb recomputed calls from the reads with MiXCR, one row per CDR3 protein. The repertoire consists of hundreds of thousands of distinct CDR3 sequences, with roughly 50% occurring once and the leading ten covering just under 20%. Those patients picked for sequencing had displayed CD8+CD57+ cell expansion on flow cytometry. The sample taken for sequencing was sorted CD4+, CD8+, or CD8+CD57+ T cells (not recorded which) from PBMCs. The receptor source for this set is a human donor with aplastic anemia.

This chain connects TRBV2 to TRBJ1-5; 7 positions match TRBD1. The trim removed 5 bases at V and 6 bases at J, leaving 10 bases unmatched. CDR3 size: 15 residues. Germline V lookup: CDR1 SNHLY, CDR2 FYNNEI. The CDR3 loop is CASSRTGTDGQPQHF. The CDR3 DNA reads TGTGCCAGCAGTAGGACCGGGACAGACGGTCAGCCCCAGCATTTT.

With respect to this clonotype: A much larger clone differs from this one at a single base, so this may be a read error. This chain connects TRBV14 to TRBJ2-2; 7 bases match TRBD1. The V segment lost 0 bases and the J segment 5 bases; nucleotides outside the gene matches: 6. In germline, CDR1 is SGHDN, CDR2 FVKESK. This CDR3 spans 16 amino acids. CDR3 region: CASSQDNGRGTGELFF. DNA of the CDR3: TGTGCCAGCAGCCAAGATAATGGCAGGGGGACCGGGGAGCTGTTTTTT.

With respect to this clonotype: A clone one base away is much larger, so this may be a read error. The chain has TRBV10-3 and TRBJ1-6; tentative D call: TRBD1 (6 bases). Germline loops: CDR1 ENHRY, CDR2 SYGVKD. The CDR3 length is 15 residues. This chain's CDR3 is CANSLSGTRNSPLHF. The CDR3 DNA is TGTGCCAACAGTTTATCTGGGACAAGGAATTCACCCCTCCACTTT.

This clonotype was observed at least ten times. The chain is built from TRBV20-1 and TRBJ2-3; 9 bases fit TRBD2. This CDR3 comprises 17 residues. Germline CDR1 reads DFQATT; CDR2 reads SNEGSKA (reference sequence). V trimming: 1 base; J trimming: 3 bases; junction bases outside the gene matches: 11. DNA for the CDR3: TGCAGTGCTAGAGCCGTCAAGCGGGGGGTGTGGACAGATACGCAGTATTTT. Its translation: CSARAVKRGVWTDTQYF.

The V and J genes are TRBV25-1 and TRBJ2-5, with D hard to call. Trimming removed 4 bases from V and 5 bases from J, with 14 bases in between. The length of the CDR3 is 14 residues. Germline V gene lookup returns CDR1 MGHDK and CDR2 SYGVNS. CDR3 coding DNA: TGTGCCAGCAGTGGTGGCGTGAGATGGGAGACCCAGTACTTC. As protein: CASSGGVRWETQYF. Complete variable domain (other parts from reference TRBV25-1 and TRBJ2-5): EADIYQTPRYLVIGTGKKITLECSQTMGHDKMYWYQQDPGMELHLIHYSYGVNSTEKGDLSSESTVSRIRTEHFPLTLESARPSHTSQYLCASSGGVRWETQYFGPGTRLLVL.

This clonotype was observed many times. The gene calls are TRBV20-1 and TRBJ1-5; D call uncertain. V gave up 3 bases and J gave up 6 bases, with 21 bases separating them. This CDR3 has 16 amino acids. Per germline, CDR1 DFQATT and CDR2 SNEGSKA (reference sequence). This CDR3 is CSASLGYETRVQPQHF. The CDR3 DNA sequence: TGCAGTGCTAGTTTAGGATACGAGACACGAGTTCAGCCCCAGCATTTT.

This clonotype has at least ten counts. This chain joins TRBV2 and TRBJ2-5; TRBD2 might be the D (5 bases). Trimming removed 3 bases from V and 3 bases from J, with 5 bases in between. The CDR3 has 12 amino acids. Germline loops: CDR1 SNHLY, CDR2 FYNNEI. Here the CDR3 DNA reads TGTGCCAGCAGTGAGGAGGAAGAGACCCAGTACTTC. This translates into CASSEEEETQYF.

J is TRBJ2-3 and V is TRBV2, with D possibly matching TRBD2 (7 bases). The germline V and J ends were trimmed by 4 bases and 3 bases, with 17 bases remaining between them. The CDR3 contains 16 residues. From germline, CDR1 is SNHLY and CDR2 FYNNEI. The CDR3 sequence is CASSGGGRSKTDTQYF. Here the CDR3 DNA reads TGTGCCAGCAGTGGGGGGGGCAGGTCGAAAACAGATACGCAGTATTTT.

In DNA, the CDR3 is TGCAGCGTTTTAAGACAGGTCAGCTCCTACGAGCAGTACTTC. It is translated as CSVLRQVSSYEQYF. V usage is TRBV29-1 and J usage is TRBJ2-7, with D possibly being TRBD1 (6 bases). CDR1 and CDR2 from the germline V gene are SQVTM and ANQGSEA. The ends were cut back, 5 bases at V and 0 bases at J, with 14 bases in the middle. This CDR3 has 14 amino acids.

This clonotype has more than one count but fewer than ten. The chain recombines TRBV6-1 with TRBJ2-3; 8 bases fit TRBD2. Germline V lookup: CDR1 MNHNS, CDR2 SASEGT. The CDR3 totals 15 residues. Trimming at V came to 3 bases and at J to 4 bases, leaving 6 bases not matched to a gene. Written as DNA, the CDR3 is TGTGCCAGCAGTGACTTAGCGGGGTATTCAGATACGCAGTATTTT. Translation: CASSDLAGYSDTQYF.

Ten or more counts support this clonotype. This sequence joins TRBV5-5 and TRBJ1-1; possible D gene TRBD1, 5 bases. The CDR3 extends over 15 amino acids. The V gene lost 4 bases and the J gene lost 2 bases, with 15 bases spanning the gap. Germline-derived CDR1 and CDR2 are SGHKS and YYEKEE (reference sequence). CDR3 loop: CASSPRQTRNTEAFF. CDR3 in DNA: TGTGCCAGCAGCCCGAGACAGACCAGAAACACTGAAGCTTTCTTT.

The table lists this clonotype with many counts. This rearrangement joins TRBV6-6 to TRBJ1-1; 11 bases line up with TRBD1. The CDR3 has 15 amino acids. V lost 5 bases to trimming and J lost 3 bases; unmatched junction nucleotides: 5. The germline CDR1 and CDR2 sequences are MNHNY and SVGAGI (reference sequence). CDR3 nucleotide sequence: TGTGCCAGCAGTCGGACAGGGGGCGCGGACACTGAAGCTTTCTTT. Translating gives CASSRTGGADTEAFF.

The gene calls are TRBV20-1 and TRBJ1-2; D might be TRBD1 (6 bases). Trimming removed 4 bases from V and 5 bases from J, with 11 bases in between. The CDR3 length is 12 residues. The germline V gene encodes CDR1 DFQATT and CDR2 SNEGSKA (reference sequence). The CDR3 region is CSAKQGRYGYTF. The CDR3 region has the DNA TGCAGTGCTAAACAGGGTCGGTATGGCTACACCTTC.

This chain uses TRBV24-1 with TRBJ1-2; D call uncertain. The CDR3 is made up of 8 amino acids. Looked up from germline, CDR1 is KGHDR and CDR2 is SFDVKD. V shed 10 bases and J shed 8 bases, with 4 bases lying between them. The CDR3 sequence: CATQGYTF. The CDR3 DNA reads TGTGCCACGCAGGGCTACACCTTC.

Concerning this clonotype: This clone may be a read error of a much larger clone one base away. The chain joins TRBV7-8 to TRBJ2-7; D may be TRBD1 or TRBD2 (5 bases each). Between the trimmed V and J ends, which lost 5 bases and 1 base, there was a span of 12 bases. Germline V lookup: CDR1 SGHVS, CDR2 FQNEAQ. The CDR3 runs to 14 residues. The CDR3 bases are TGTGCCAGCAGCCCTCGGGGCGGGTCCTACGAGCAGTACTTC. This gives the protein CASSPRGGSYEQYF. The full variable domain, with the rest looked up from reference TRBV7-8 and TRBJ2-7, is GAGVSQSPRYKVAKRGQDVALRCDPISGHVSLFWYQQALGQGPEFLTYFQNEAQLDKSGLPSDRFFAERPEGSVSTLKIQRTQQEDSAVYLCASSPRGGSYEQYFGPGTRLTVT.

The rearrangement joins TRBV20-1 to TRBJ1-4, with 11 bases lining up with TRBD1. The CDR3 length is 16 residues. Germline trimming cut 2 bases from V and 4 bases from J; bases unmatched to any gene: 6. Looked up from germline, CDR1 is DFQATT and CDR2 is SNEGSKA (reference sequence). In DNA form, the CDR3 reads TGCAGTGCTAGAAACCCGGGACAGGGGGTTAATGAAAAACTGTTTTTT. Translating it yields CSARNPGQGVNEKLFF.

This clonotype was seen ten or more times. This chain links TRBV19 with TRBJ2-7; D tentatively fits TRBD1 or TRBD2 (5 bases each). The CDR3 totals 14 residues. Trimming shortened V by 4 bases and J by 4 bases, and 14 bases separated the two germline ends. CDR1 and CDR2 (germline): LNHDA, SQIVND (reference sequence). The CDR3 DNA sequence: TGTGCCAGTAGTACCCGGGACGGATCATACGAGCAGTACTTC. It encodes CASSTRDGSYEQYF.

Turning to this clonotype: Since a much larger clone is just one base distant, this may be a read error. This chain links TRBV9 with TRBJ2-5; no clear D. From germline, CDR1 is SGDLS and CDR2 YYNGEE. The CDR3 covers 12 residues. V shed 4 bases and J shed 4 bases, with 8 bases lying between them. DNA for the CDR3: TGTGCCAGCAGCTTAAGTAGAGAGACCCAGTACTTC. Translation: CASSLSRETQYF.